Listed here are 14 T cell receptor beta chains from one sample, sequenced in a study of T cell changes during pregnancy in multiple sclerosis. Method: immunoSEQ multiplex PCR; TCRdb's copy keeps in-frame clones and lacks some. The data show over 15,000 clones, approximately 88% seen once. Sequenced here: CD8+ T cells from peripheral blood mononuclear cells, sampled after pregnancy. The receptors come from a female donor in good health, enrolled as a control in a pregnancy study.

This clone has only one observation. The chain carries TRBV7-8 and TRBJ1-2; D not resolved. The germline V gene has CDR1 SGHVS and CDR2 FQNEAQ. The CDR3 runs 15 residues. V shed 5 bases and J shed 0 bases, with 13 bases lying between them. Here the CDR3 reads CASSIRQVANYGYTF. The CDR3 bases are TGTGCCAGCAGCATTCGTCAGGTAGCTAACTATGGCTACACCTTC.

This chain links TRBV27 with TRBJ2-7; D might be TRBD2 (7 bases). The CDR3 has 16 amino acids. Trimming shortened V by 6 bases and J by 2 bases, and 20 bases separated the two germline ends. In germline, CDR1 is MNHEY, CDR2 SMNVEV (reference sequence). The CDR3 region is CASSPGGGQSTYEQYF. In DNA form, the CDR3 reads TGTGCCAGCAGCCCTGGGGGGGGACAAAGTACCTACGAGCAGTACTTC.

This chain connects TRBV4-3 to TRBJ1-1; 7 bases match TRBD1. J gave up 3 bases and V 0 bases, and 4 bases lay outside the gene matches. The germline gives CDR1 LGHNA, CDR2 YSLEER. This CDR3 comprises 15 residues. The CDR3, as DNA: TGCGCCAGCAGCCAAGACTCAGGGGGATACACTGAAGCTTTCTTT. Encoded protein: CASSQDSGGYTEAFF.

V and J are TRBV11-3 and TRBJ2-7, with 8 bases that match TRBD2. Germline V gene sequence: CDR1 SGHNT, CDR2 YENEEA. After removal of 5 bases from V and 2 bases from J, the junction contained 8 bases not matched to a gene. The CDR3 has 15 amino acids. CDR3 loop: CASSPRRGVTYEQYF. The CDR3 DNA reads TGTGCCAGCAGCCCACGGCGGGGGGTAACCTACGAGCAGTACTTC.

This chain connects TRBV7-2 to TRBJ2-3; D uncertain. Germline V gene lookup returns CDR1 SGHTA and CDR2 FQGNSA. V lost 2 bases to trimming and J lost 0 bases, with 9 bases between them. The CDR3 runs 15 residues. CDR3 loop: CASSLLAGSTDTQYF. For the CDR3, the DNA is TGTGCCAGCAGCTTATTGGCAGGTAGCACAGATACGCAGTATTTT.

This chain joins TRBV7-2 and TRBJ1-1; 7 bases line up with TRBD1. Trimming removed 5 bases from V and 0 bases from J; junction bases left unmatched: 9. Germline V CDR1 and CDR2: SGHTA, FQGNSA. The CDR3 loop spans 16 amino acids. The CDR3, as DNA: TGTGCCAGCAGCCTTGGACAGGCGAACATGAACACTGAAGCTTTCTTT. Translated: CASSLGQANMNTEAFF.

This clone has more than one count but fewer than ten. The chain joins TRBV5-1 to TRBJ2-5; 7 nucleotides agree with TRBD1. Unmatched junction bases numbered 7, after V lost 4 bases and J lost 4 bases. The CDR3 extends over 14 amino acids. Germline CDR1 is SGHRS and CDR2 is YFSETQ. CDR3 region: CASSPPGQRETQYF. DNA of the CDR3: TGCGCCAGCAGCCCTCCGGGACAGCGAGAGACCCAGTACTTC.

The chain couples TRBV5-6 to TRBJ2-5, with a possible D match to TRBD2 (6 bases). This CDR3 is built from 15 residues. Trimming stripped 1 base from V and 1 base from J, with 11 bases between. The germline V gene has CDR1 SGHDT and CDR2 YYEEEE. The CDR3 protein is CASSLNLAAQETQYF. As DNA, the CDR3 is TGTGCCAGCAGCTTGAATTTAGCGGCCCAAGAGACCCAGTACTTC.

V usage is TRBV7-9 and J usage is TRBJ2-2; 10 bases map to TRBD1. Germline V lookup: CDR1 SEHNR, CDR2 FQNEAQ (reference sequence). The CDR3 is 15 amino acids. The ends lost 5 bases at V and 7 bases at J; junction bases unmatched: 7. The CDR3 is CASSPGTGAGGELFF. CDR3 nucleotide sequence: TGTGCCAGCAGCCCCGGGACAGGGGCTGGCGGGGAGCTGTTTTTT.

The CDR3 reads CASSQGGNEQYF. CDR3 coding DNA: TGTGCCAGCAGCCAGGGAGGCAACGAGCAGTACTTC. J is TRBJ2-7 and V is TRBV27; maybe TRBD2 (6 bases). Germline lookup yields CDR1 MNHEY and CDR2 SMNVEV (reference sequence). Trimming removed 6 bases from V and 5 bases from J, with 11 bases in between. The CDR3 has 12 amino acids.

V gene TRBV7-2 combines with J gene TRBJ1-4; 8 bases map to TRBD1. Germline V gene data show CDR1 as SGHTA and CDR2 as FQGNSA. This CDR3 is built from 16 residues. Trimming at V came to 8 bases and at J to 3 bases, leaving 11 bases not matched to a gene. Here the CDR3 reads CASLELGGQANEKLFF. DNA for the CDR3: TGTGCCAGCTTAGAACTGGGGGGACAGGCTAATGAAAAACTGTTTTTT.

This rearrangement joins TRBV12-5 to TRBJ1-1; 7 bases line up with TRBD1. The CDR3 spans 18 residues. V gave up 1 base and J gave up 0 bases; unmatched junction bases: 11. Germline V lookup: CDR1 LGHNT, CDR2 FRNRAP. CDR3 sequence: CASGLDEGQLYMNTEAFF. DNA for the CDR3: TGTGCTAGTGGTTTGGACGAGGGACAGCTATATATGAACACTGAAGCTTTCTTT.

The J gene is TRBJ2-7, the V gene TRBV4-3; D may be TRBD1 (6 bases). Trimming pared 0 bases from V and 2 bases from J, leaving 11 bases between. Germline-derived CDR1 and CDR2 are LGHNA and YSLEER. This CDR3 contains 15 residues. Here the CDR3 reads CASSQDTGRTYEQYF. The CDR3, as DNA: TGCGCCAGCAGCCAAGATACAGGGAGAACCTACGAGCAGTACTTC.

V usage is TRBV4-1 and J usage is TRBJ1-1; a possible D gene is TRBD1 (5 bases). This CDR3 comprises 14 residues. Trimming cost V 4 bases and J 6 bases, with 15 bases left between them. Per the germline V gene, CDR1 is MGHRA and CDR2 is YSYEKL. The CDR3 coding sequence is TGCGCCAGCAGCCTAAGTCGGTCCAGGGCTGAAGCTTTCTTT. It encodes CASSLSRSRAEAFF.